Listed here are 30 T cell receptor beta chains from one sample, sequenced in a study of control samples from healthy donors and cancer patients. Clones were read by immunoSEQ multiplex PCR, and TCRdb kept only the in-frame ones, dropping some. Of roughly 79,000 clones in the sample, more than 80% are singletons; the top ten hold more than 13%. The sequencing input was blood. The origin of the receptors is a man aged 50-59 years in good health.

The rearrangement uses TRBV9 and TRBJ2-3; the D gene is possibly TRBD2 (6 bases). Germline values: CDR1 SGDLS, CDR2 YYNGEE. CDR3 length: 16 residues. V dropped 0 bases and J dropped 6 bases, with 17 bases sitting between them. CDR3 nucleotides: TGTGCCAGCAGCGTAGGTGGCGGGATGGTGTGGGATACGCAGTATTTT. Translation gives CASSVGGGMVWDTQYF.

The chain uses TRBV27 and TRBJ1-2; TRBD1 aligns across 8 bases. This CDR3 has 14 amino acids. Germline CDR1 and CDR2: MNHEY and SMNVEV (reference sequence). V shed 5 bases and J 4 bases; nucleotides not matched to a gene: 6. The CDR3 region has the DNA TGTGCCAGCAGTGATTCCACAGGGGGCTATGGCTACACCTTC. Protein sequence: CASSDSTGGYGYTF.

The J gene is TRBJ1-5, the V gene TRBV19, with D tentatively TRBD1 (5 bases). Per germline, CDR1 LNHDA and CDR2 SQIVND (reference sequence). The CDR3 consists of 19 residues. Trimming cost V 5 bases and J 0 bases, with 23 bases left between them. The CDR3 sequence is CASSAAGTPKFYSNQPQHF. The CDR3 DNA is TGTGCCAGTAGTGCCGCCGGGACCCCAAAGTTTTATAGCAATCAGCCCCAGCATTTT.

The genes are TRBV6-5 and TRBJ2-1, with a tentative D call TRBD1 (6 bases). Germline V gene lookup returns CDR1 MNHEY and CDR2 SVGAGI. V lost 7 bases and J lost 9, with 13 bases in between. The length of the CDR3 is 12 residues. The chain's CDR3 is CASNDRFGEQFF. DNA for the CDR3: TGTGCCAGCAACGACAGGTTTGGTGAGCAGTTCTTC.

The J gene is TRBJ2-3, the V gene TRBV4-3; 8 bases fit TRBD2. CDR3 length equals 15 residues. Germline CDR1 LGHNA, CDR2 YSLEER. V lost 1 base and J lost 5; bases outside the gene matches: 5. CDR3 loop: CASSQAAGVIDTQYF. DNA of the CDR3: TGCGCCAGCAGCCAAGCAGCGGGAGTGATAGATACGCAGTATTTT.

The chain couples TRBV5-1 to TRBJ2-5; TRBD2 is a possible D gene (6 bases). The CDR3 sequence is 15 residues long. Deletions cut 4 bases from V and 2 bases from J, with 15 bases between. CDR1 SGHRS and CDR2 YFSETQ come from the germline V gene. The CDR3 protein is CASSLGGSGQETQYF. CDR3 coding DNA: TGCGCCAGCAGCCTGGGAGGTAGCGGTCAAGAGACCCAGTACTTC.

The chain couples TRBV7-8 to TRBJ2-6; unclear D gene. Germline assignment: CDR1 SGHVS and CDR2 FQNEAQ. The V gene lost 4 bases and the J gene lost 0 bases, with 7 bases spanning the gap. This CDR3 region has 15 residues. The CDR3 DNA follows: TGTGCCAGCAGCTCCTTGGTCTCTGGGGCCAACGTCCTGACTTTC. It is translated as CASSSLVSGANVLTF.

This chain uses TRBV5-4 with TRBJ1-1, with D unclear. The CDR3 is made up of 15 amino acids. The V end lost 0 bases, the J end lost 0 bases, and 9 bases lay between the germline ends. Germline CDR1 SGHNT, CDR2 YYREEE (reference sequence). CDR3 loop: CASSLERAMNTEAFF. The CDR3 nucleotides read TGTGCCAGCAGCTTGGAGCGGGCTATGAACACTGAAGCTTTCTTT.

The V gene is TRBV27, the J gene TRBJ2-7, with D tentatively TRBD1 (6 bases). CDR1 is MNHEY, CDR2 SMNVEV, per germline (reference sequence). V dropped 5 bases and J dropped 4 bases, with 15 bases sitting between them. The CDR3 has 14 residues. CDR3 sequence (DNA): TGTGCCAGCAGTCCAAATCCGGGACATTACGAGCAGTACTTC. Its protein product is CASSPNPGHYEQYF.

Here the CDR3 DNA reads TGTGCCAGCAGCTCGTACAGGGGGGTCTTCTACAATGAGCAGTTCTTC. It translates to CASSSYRGVFYNEQFF. The J gene is TRBJ2-1, the V gene TRBV7-8; TRBD1 agrees at 8 bases. V shed 4 bases, J shed 3 bases, and the junction held 8 bases outside the gene matches. In germline, CDR1 is SGHVS, CDR2 FQNEAQ. This CDR3 spans 16 amino acids.

In nucleotides, the CDR3 is TGTGCCAGCAGAGGGCTCTCCCCCTACAATGAGCAGTTCTTC. As protein: CASRGLSPYNEQFF. V gene TRBV25-1 combines with J gene TRBJ2-1; D unresolved. The CDR3 contains 14 residues. Germline V gene data show CDR1 as MGHDK and CDR2 as SYGVNS. The V end was cut by 6 bases, the J end by 2 bases, with 11 bases between. The full variable domain, completed using reference TRBV25-1 and TRBJ2-1, is EADIYQTPRYLVIGTGKKITLECSQTMGHDKMYWYQQDPGMELHLIHYSYGVNSTEKGDLSSESTVSRIRTEHFPLTLESARPSHTSQYLCASRGLSPYNEQFFGPGTRLTVL.

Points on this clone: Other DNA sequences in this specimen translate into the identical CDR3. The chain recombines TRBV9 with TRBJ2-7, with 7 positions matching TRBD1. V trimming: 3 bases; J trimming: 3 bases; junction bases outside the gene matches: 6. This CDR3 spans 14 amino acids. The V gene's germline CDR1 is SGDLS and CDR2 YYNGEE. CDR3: CASSGQGRGYEQYF. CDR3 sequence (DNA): TGTGCCAGCAGCGGACAGGGTCGCGGCTACGAGCAGTACTTC.

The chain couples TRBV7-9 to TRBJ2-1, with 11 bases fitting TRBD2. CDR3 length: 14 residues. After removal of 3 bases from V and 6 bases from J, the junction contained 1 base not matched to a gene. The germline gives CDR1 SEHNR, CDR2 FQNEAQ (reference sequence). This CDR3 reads CASSFLAGGNEQFF. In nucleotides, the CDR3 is TGTGCCAGCAGCTTTCTAGCGGGAGGCAATGAGCAGTTCTTC.

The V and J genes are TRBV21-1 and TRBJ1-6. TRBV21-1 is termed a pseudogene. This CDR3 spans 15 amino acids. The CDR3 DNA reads TGTGCCAGCAGCAAGGGAGGCCATCCTAATTCACCCCTCCACTTT. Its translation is CASSKGGHPNSPLHF.

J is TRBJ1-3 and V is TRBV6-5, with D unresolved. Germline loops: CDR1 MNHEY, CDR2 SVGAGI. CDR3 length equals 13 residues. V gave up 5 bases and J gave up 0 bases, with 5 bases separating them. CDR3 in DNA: TGTGCCAGCAGTCGGAGCTCTGGAAACACCATATATTTT. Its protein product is CASSRSSGNTIYF.

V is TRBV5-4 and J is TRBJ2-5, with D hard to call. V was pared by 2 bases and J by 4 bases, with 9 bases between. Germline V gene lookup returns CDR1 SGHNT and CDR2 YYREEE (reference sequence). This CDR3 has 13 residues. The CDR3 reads CASSFSQLETQYF. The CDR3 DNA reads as TGTGCCAGCAGCTTTAGTCAATTAGAGACCCAGTACTTC.

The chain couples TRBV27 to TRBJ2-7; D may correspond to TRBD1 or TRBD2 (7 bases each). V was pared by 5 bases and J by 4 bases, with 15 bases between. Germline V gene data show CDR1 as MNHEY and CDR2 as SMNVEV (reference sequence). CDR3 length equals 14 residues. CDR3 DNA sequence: TGTGCCAGCAGTGGGACTACCAGGGGGTACGAGCAGTACTTC. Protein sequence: CASSGTTRGYEQYF.

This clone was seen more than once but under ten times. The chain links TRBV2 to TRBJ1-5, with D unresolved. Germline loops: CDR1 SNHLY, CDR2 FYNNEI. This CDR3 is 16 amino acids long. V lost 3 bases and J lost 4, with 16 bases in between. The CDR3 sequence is CASSDYMRQLNQPQHF. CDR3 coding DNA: TGTGCCAGCAGTGATTATATGAGGCAACTTAATCAGCCCCAGCATTTT.

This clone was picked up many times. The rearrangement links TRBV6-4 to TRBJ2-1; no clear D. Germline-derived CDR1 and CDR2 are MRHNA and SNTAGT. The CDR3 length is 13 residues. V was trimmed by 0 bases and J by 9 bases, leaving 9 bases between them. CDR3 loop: CASSDSNEAEQFF. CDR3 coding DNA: TGTGCCAGCAGTGACTCGAACGAGGCTGAGCAGTTCTTC.

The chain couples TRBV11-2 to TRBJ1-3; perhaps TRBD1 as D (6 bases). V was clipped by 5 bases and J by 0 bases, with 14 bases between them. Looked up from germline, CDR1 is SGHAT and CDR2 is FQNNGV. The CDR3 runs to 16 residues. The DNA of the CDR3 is TGTGCCAGCAGCCGACGAACGACAGGCTCTGGAAACACCATATATTTT. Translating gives CASSRRTTGSGNTIYF.

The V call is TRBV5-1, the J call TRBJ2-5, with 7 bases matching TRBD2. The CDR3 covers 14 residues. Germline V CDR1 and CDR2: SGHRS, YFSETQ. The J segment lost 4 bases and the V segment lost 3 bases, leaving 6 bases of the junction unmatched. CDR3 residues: CASSSSGTPETQYF. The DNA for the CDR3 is TGCGCCAGCAGCTCCAGCGGGACCCCAGAGACCCAGTACTTC.

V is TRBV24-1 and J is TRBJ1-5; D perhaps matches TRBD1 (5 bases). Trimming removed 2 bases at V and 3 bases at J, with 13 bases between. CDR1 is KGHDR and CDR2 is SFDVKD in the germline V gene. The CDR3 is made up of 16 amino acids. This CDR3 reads CATSDYGRVYNQPQHF. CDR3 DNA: TGTGCCACCAGTGATTACGGCAGGGTCTACAATCAGCCCCAGCATTTT.

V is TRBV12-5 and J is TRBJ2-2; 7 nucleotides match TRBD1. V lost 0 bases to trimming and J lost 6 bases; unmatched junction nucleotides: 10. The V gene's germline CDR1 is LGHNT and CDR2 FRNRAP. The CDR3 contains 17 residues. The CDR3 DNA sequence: TGTGCTAGTGGTTTGGTAGGATCAGGGGGTAAAGCCGGGGAGCTGTTTTTT. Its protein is CASGLVGSGGKAGELFF.

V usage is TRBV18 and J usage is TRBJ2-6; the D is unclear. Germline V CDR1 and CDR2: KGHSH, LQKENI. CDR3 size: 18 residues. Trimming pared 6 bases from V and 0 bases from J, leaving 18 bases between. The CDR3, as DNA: TGTGCCAGCTCCCTATTGGAGTTAGGGTTCTCTGGGGCCAACGTCCTGACTTTC. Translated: CASSLLELGFSGANVLTF. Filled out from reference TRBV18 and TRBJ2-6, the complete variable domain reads NAGVMQNPRHLVRRRGQEARLRCSPMKGHSHVYWYRQLPEEGLKFMVYLQKENIIDESGMPKERFSAEFPKEGPSILRIQQVVRGDSAAYFCASSLLELGFSGANVLTFGAGSRLTVL.

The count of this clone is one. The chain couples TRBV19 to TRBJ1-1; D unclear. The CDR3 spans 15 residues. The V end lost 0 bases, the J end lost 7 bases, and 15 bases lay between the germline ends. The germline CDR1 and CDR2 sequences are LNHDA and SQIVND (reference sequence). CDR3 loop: CASSIDAFGSYEAFF. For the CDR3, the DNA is TGTGCCAGTAGTATAGATGCGTTCGGATCCTATGAAGCTTTCTTT.

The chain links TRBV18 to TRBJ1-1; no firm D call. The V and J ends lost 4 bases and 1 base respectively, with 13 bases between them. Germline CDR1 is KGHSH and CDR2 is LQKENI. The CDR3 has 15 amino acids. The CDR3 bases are TGTGCCAGCTCACTTAGACACGGGGAGAACACTGAAGCTTTCTTT. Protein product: CASSLRHGENTEAFF. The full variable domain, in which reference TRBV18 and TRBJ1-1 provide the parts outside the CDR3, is NAGVMQNPRHLVRRRGQEARLRCSPMKGHSHVYWYRQLPEEGLKFMVYLQKENIIDESGMPKERFSAEFPKEGPSILRIQQVVRGDSAAYFCASSLRHGENTEAFFGQGTRLTVV.

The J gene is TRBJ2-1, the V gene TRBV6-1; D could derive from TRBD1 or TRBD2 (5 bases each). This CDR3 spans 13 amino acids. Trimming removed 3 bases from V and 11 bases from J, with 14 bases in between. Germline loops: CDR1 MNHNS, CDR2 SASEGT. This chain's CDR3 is CASSDAAEDKQFF. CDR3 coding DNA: TGTGCCAGCAGTGACGCCGCGGAGGACAAGCAGTTCTTC.

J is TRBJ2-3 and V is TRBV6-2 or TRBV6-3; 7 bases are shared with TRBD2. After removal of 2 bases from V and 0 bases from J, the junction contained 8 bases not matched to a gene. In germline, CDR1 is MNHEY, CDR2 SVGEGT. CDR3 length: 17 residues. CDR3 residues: CASSYGRGAGSTDTQYF. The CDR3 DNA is TGTGCCAGCAGTTACGGGAGGGGAGCGGGAAGCACAGATACGCAGTATTTT.

The DNA of the CDR3 is TGCGCCAGCAGTTTTTCAAGCGGGAGGACAGATACGCAGTATTTT. Translating it yields CASSFSSGRTDTQYF. This sequence joins TRBV5-1 and TRBJ2-3; the match to TRBD2 covers 9 bases. The J segment lost 3 bases and the V segment lost 5 bases, leaving 7 bases of the junction unmatched. The CDR3 is made up of 15 amino acids. CDR1 and CDR2 from the germline V gene are SGHRS and YFSETQ.

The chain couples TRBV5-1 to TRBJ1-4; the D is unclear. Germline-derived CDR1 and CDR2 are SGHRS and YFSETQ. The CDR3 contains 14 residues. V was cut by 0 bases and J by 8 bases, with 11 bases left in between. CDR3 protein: CASSLGDRVEKLFF. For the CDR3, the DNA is TGCGCCAGCAGCTTGGGTGACCGGGTGGAAAAACTGTTTTTT.